These T cell receptor beta chains were read from a single sample in a study of T cell responses to AZD1222 COVID-19 vaccine. The method was immunoSEQ multiplex PCR; TCRdb's version includes in-frame clones alone and lacks a portion of them. This table has some 130,000 clones, approximately 90% appearing once. The material sequenced was peripheral blood, taken on day 0 of AZD1222 vaccination. These receptors all stem from an adult in good health. CDR3s include the opening cysteine and the closing phenylalanine or tryptophan. A D gene is named only where the DNA matches it firmly. Not all rows give a size; the values are once, few, many and, for expanded clones, a class.

d_call j_call v_call clone_size cdr3_aa cdr3_nt
NA TRBJ2-7 TRBV6-1 NA CASSETYEQYF TGTGCCAGCAGTGAAACCTACGAGCAGTACTTC
NA TRBJ1-1 TRBV15 NA CATSREEGPGEAFF TGTGCCACCAGCAGAGAGGAGGGGCCGGGTGAAGCTTTCTTT
TRBD1 TRBJ1-2 TRBV27 NA CASSLSLGTGGASGYTF TGTGCCAGCAGTTTGAGTTTGGGGACAGGGGGCGCGAGTGGCTACACCTTC
NA TRBJ2-6 TRBV7-2 NA CASSLWDSGANVLTF TGTGCCAGCAGCTTATGGGATTCTGGGGCCAACGTCCTGACTTTC
NA TRBJ1-5 TRBV21-1 once CASSKARGVKGNQPQHF TGTGCCAGCAGCAAAGCCCGGGGAGTAAAGGGCAATCAGCCCCAGCATTTT
TRBD1 TRBJ1-3 TRBV6-5 NA CASSHRGDGNTIYF TGTGCCAGCAGTCACAGGGGGGATGGAAACACCATATATTTT
TRBD1 TRBJ1-2 TRBV7-8 NA CASSLETGGLSRYGYTF TGTGCCAGCAGCTTAGAAACAGGGGGACTATCGAGGTATGGCTACACCTTC
NA TRBJ1-4 TRBV30 NA CAWSVRSGINEKLFF TGTGCCTGGAGTGTAAGATCGGGAATCAATGAAAAACTGTTTTTT
NA TRBJ1-2 TRBV5-1 NA CASSSDIYGYTF TGCGCCAGCAGCTCCGACATCTATGGCTACACCTTC
NA TRBJ1-2 TRBV12-3/TRBV12-4 NA CASSLNYGYTF TGTGCCAGCAGTCTCAACTATGGCTACACCTTC
TRBD2 TRBJ2-2 TRBV7-6 NA CASSLLAGATGELFF TGTGCCAGCAGCTTATTAGCGGGGGCCACCGGGGAGCTGTTTTTT
NA TRBJ1-2 TRBV30 NA CAWSVRGEAYGYTF TGTGCCTGGAGTGTACGGGGAGAGGCCTATGGCTACACCTTC
NA TRBJ1-6 TRBV19 NA CASIRGAGSPLHF TGTGCCAGTATCAGGGGTGCAGGATCACCCCTCCACTTT
NA TRBJ1-1 TRBV19 NA CASSIDLGSTEAFF TGTGCCAGTAGTATAGATCTGGGTTCGACTGAAGCTTTCTTT
NA TRBJ2-3 TRBV18 NA CASSNDRSDTQYF TGTGCCAGCTCAAATGACCGCTCCGATACGCAGTATTTT
NA TRBJ1-1 TRBV28 NA CASSLRGGAFF TGTGCCAGCAGTTTAAGGGGGGGAGCTTTCTTT
TRBD1 TRBJ2-3 TRBV24-1 NA CATSDLSSGGPTDTQYF TGTGCCACCAGTGATTTGTCGTCAGGGGGCCCCACAGATACGCAGTATTTT
NA TRBJ1-2 TRBV10-3 NA CAISGSGLDGYTF TGTGCCATCAGTGGGTCGGGGCTGGATGGCTACACCTTC
TRBD1 TRBJ2-5 TRBV6-5 NA CATKTGRFRETQYF TGTGCCACAAAGACAGGGAGATTTCGAGAGACCCAGTACTTC
NA TRBJ1-2 TRBV2 NA CASSESRTNYGYTF TGTGCCAGCAGTGAAAGCCGAACCAACTATGGCTACACCTTC
NA TRBJ1-4 TRBV18 NA CASSPRNEKLFF TGTGCCAGCTCACCACGGAATGAAAAACTGTTTTTT
NA TRBJ1-1 TRBV15 NA CATSEGTLIGGAFF TGTGCCACCAGCGAAGGGACTTTAATAGGGGGAGCTTTCTTT
NA TRBJ2-7 TRBV6-1 NA CASSERMDNSYEQYF TGTGCCAGCAGTGAAAGGATGGACAACTCCTACGAGCAGTACTTC
NA TRBJ1-1 TRBV25-1 NA CASSAARGTEAFF TGTGCCAGCAGTGCGGCGCGCGGCACTGAAGCTTTCTTT
NA TRBJ2-7 TRBV27 few CASSPTPTYEQYF TGTGCCAGCAGCCCCACACCTACCTACGAGCAGTACTTC
NA TRBJ1-1 TRBV3-1/TRBV3-2 few CASTPEKGVRAFF TGTGCCAGCACCCCAGAGAAGGGGGTTCGGGCTTTCTTT
NA TRBJ2-7 TRBV6-2/TRBV6-3 NA CASSYSEGYEQYF TGTGCCAGCAGTTACTCTGAGGGGTACGAGCAGTACTTC
NA TRBJ2-2 TRBV6-6 NA CASSYSGTGELFF TGTGCCAGCAGTTACTCGGGGACCGGGGAGCTGTTTTTT
TRBD1 TRBJ1-2 TRBV7-2 NA CASSLERGQYYGYTF TGTGCCAGCAGCTTAGAAAGGGGACAGTACTATGGCTACACCTTC
NA TRBJ1-5 TRBV6-4 NA CASSSPKGRWSNQPQHF TGTGCCAGCAGTTCGCCGAAGGGCAGGTGGAGCAATCAGCCCCAGCATTTT
NA TRBJ2-7 TRBV20-1 NA CSARENEQYF TGCAGTGCTAGGGAGAACGAGCAGTACTTC
TRBD2 TRBJ2-2 TRBV4-3 NA CASSQDVAGTGELFF TGCGCCAGCAGCCAAGATGTAGCGGGCACCGGGGAGCTGTTTTTT
NA TRBJ2-3 TRBV7-9 NA CASMGGTDTQYF TGTGCCAGCATGGGGGGAACAGATACGCAGTATTTT
NA TRBJ2-2 TRBV4-3 NA CASSQEAGLSGELFF TGCGCCAGCAGCCAGGAGGCAGGGTTATCCGGGGAGCTGTTTTTT
NA TRBJ1-1 TRBV27 NA CASSSPSLGGTEAFF TGTGCCAGCAGTTCCCCGAGTCTAGGGGGCACTGAAGCTTTCTTT
NA TRBJ2-3 TRBV9 once CASSDGGSTDTQYF TGTGCCAGCAGCGATGGGGGGTCCACAGATACGCAGTATTTT
NA TRBJ2-7 TRBV11-3 NA CASSSYGADEQYF TGTGCCAGCAGCTCATATGGGGCCGACGAGCAGTACTTC
NA TRBJ1-4 TRBV7-9 NA CASSLGPGRNEKLFF TGTGCCAGCAGCTTAGGCCCCGGACGGAATGAAAAACTGTTTTTT
NA TRBJ2-7 TRBV10-3 NA CAISELEKDGEQYF TGTGCCATCAGTGAGCTTGAAAAAGACGGCGAGCAGTACTTC
TRBD1 TRBJ2-7 TRBV2 NA CASSLGQGYEQYF TGTGCCAGCAGCTTGGGACAGGGCTACGAGCAGTACTTC